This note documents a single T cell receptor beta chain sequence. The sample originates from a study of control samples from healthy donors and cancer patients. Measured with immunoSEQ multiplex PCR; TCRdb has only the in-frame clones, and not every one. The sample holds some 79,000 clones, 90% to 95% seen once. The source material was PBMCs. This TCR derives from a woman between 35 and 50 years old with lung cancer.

In nucleotides, the CDR3 is TGTGCCAGTAGTATTCTAGCGGGGCTAAACAATGAGCAGTTCTTC. It yields the protein CASSILAGLNNEQFF. V gene TRBV19 combines with J gene TRBJ2-1; 9 bases align to TRBD2. With V trimmed by 3 bases and J by 5 bases, 5 bases remained unmatched. This CDR3 is 15 amino acids long. Germline-derived CDR1 and CDR2 are LNHDA and SQIVND (reference sequence).